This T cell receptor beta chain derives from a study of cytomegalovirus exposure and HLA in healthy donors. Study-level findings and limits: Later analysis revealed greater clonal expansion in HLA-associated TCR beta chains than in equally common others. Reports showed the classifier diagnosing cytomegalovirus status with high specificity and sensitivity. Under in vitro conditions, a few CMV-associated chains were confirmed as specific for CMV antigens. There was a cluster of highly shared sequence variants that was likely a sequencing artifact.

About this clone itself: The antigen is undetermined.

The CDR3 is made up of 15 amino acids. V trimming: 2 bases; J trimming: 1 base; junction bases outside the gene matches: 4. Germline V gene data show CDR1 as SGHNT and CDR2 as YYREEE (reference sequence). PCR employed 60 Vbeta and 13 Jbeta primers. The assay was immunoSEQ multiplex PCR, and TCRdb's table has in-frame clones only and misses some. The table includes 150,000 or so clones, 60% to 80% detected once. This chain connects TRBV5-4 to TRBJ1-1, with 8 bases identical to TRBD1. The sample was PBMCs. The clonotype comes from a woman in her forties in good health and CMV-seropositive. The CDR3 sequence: CASSFRGQGNTEAFF. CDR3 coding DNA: TGTGCCAGCAGCTTTAGAGGACAGGGGAACACTGAAGCTTTCTTT.